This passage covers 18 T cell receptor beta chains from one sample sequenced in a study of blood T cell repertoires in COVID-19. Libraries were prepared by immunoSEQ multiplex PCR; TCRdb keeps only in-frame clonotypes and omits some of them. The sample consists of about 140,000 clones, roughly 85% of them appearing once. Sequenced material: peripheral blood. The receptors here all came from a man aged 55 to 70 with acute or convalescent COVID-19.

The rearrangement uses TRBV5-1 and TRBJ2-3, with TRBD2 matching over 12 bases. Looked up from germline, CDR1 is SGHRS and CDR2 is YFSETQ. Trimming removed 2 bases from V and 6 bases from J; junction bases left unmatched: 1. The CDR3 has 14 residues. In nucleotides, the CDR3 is TGCGCCAGCAGCTTAGGGACTAGCGGGGATACGCAGTATTTT. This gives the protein CASSLGTSGDTQYF. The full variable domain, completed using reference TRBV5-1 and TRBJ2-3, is KAGVTQTPRYLIKTRGQQVTLSCSPISGHRSVSWYQQTPGQGLQFLFEYFSETQRNKGNFPGRFSGRQFSNSRSEMNVSTLELGDSALYLCASSLGTSGDTQYFGPGTRLTVL.

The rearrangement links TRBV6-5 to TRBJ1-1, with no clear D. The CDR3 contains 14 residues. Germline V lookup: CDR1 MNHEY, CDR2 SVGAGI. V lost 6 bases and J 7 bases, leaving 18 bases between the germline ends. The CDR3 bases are TGTGCCAGCAGCCGCTCCCAGGAAGTGAGTGAAGCTTTCTTT. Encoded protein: CASSRSQEVSEAFF.

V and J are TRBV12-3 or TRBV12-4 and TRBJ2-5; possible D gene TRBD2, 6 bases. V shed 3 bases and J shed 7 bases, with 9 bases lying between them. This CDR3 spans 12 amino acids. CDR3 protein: CASSFFGGTQYF. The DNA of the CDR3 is TGTGCCAGCAGTTTTTTCGGGGGGACCCAGTACTTC.

CDR3 amino acids: CASSLLSQTNEKLFF. The DNA of the CDR3 is TGTGCCAGCAGTTTACTATCCCAAACTAATGAAAAACTGTTTTTT. The chain recombines TRBV28 with TRBJ1-4; D not resolved. V gave up 2 bases and J gave up 1 base, with 8 bases separating them. The CDR3 spans 15 residues. Germline-derived CDR1 and CDR2 are MDHEN and SYDVKM.

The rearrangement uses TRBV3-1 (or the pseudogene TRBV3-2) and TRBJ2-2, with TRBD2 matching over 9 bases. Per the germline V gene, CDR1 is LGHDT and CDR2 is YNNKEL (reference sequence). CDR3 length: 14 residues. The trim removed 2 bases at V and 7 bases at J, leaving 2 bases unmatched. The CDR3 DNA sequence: TGTGCCAGCAGCCAACTAGCGGGAAGCGGGGAGCTGTTTTTT. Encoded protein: CASSQLAGSGELFF.

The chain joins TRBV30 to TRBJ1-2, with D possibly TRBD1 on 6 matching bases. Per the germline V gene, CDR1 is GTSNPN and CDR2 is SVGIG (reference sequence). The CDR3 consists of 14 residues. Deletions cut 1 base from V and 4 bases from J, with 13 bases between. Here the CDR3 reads CAWSEDRAFYGYTF. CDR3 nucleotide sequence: TGTGCCTGGAGTGAGGACAGAGCTTTCTATGGCTACACCTTC.

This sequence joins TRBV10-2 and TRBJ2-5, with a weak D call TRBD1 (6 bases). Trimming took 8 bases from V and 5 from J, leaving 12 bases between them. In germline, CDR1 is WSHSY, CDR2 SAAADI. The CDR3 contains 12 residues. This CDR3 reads CASQQGRETQYF. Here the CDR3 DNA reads TGCGCCAGCCAACAGGGTCGCGAGACCCAGTACTTC.

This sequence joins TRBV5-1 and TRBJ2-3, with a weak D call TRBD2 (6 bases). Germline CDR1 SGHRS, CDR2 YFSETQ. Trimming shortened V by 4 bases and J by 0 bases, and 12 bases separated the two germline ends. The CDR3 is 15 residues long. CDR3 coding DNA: TGCGCCAGCAGCCCGGACGGGACTAGCACAGATACGCAGTATTTT. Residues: CASSPDGTSTDTQYF.

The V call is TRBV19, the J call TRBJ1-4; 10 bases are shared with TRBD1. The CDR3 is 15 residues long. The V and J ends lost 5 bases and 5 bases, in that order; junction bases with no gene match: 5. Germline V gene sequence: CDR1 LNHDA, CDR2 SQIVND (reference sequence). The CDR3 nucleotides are TGTGCCAGTAGTGAGGGGACAGGGGAAAATGAAAAACTGTTTTTT. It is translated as CASSEGTGENEKLFF.

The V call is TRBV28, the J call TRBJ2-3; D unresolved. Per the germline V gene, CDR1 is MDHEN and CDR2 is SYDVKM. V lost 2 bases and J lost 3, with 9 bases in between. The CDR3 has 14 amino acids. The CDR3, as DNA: TGTGCCAGCAGTTTAAGAGGCGTGACAGATACGCAGTATTTT. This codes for CASSLRGVTDTQYF.

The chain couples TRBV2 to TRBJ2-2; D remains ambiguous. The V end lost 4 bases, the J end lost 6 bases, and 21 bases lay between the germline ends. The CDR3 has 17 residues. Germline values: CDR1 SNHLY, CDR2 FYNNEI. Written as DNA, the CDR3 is TGTGCCAGCAGTGCCGCCGTAGAACGCCCTTTGTCCGGGGAGCTGTTTTTT. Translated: CASSAAVERPLSGELFF. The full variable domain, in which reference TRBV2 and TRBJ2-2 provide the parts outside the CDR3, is EPEVTQTPSHQVTQMGQEVILRCVPISNHLYFYWYRQILGQKVEFLVSFYNNEISEKSEIFDDQFSVERPDGSNFTLKIRSTKLEDSAMYFCASSAAVERPLSGELFFGEGSRLTVL.

CDR3 sequence (DNA): TGTGCCAGCAGCCAAGGCAGGGGGAATTCACCCCTCCACTTT. Encoded protein: CASSQGRGNSPLHF. The V gene is TRBV3-1 (or the pseudogene TRBV3-2), the J gene TRBJ1-6; 7 positions match TRBD1. The CDR3 spans 14 residues. V lost 1 base and J lost 7; bases outside the gene matches: 1. Germline V CDR1 and CDR2: LGHDT, YNNKEL (reference sequence).

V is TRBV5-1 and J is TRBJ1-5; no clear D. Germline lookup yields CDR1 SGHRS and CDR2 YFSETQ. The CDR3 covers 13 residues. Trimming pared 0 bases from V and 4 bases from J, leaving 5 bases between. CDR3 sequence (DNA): TGCGCCAGCAGCTTGGACGCGAATCAGCCCCAGCATTTT. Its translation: CASSLDANQPQHF.

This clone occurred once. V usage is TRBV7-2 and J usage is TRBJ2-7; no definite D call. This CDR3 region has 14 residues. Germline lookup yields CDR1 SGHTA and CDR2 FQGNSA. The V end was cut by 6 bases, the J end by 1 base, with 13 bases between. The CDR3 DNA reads TGTGCCAGCAGTTCAGAGTGGGCTTCCTACGAGCAGTACTTC. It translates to CASSSEWASYEQYF.

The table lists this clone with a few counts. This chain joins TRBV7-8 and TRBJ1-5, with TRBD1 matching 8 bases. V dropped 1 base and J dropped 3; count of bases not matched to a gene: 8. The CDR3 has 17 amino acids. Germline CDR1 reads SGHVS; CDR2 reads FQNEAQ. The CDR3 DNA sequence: TGTGCCAGCAGCTTAGTTACAGGGGGGATTAACAATCAGCCCCAGCATTTT. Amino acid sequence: CASSLVTGGINNQPQHF.

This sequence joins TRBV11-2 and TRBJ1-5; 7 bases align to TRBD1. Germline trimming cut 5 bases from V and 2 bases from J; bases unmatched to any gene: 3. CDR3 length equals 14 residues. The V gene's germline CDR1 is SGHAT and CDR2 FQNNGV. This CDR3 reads CASSPGQGNQPQHF. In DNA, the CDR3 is TGTGCCAGCAGCCCCGGACAGGGCAATCAGCCCCAGCATTTT. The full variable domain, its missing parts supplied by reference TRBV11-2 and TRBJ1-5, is EAGVAQSPRYKIIEKRQSVAFWCNPISGHATLYWYQQILGQGPKLLIQFQNNGVVDDSQLPKDRFSAERLKGVDSTLKIQPAKLEDSAVYLCASSPGQGNQPQHFGDGTRLSIL.

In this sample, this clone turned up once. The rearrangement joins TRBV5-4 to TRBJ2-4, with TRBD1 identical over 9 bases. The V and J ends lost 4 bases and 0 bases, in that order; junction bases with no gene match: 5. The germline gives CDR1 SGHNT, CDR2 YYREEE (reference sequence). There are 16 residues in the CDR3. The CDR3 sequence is CASSLGTGRAKNIQYF. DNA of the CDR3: TGTGCCAGCAGCCTAGGGACAGGGAGAGCCAAAAACATTCAGTACTTC.

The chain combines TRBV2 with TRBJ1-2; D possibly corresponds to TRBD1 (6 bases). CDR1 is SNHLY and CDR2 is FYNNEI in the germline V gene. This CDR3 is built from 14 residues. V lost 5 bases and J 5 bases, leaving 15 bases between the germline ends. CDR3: CASSTTGRGYGYTF. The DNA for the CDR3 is TGTGCCAGCAGTACCACAGGGAGAGGGTATGGCTACACCTTC.